Each of the 15 T cell receptor beta chains below was sequenced from the same sample in a study of T cells after yellow fever vaccination. TCRdb reprocessed the 5' RACE reads with MiXCR, giving one entry per CDR3 protein. The table lists approximately 550,000 distinct CDR3 sequences, roughly 21% of them singletons. The sample was PBMCs, taken 15 days after the yellow fever booster vaccination. All receptors come from a man aged 25-40 years who received the YFV17D yellow fever vaccine.

This clonotype was seen more than once but under ten times. The chain couples TRBV7-9 to TRBJ2-5; perhaps TRBD1 as D (5 bases). V was shortened by 5 bases and J by 0 bases, with 16 bases between the two germline ends. The CDR3 totals 16 residues. CDR1 and CDR2 from the germline V gene are SEHNR and FQNEAQ (reference sequence). CDR3 residues: CASSRPGLRNQETQYF. DNA of the CDR3: TGTGCCAGCAGCCGCCCAGGGTTGCGGAACCAAGAGACCCAGTACTTC.

The chain links TRBV2 to TRBJ2-1, with no clear D. Germline CDR1 and CDR2: SNHLY and FYNNEI. V was trimmed by 0 bases and J by 13 bases, leaving 13 bases between them. This CDR3 comprises 13 residues. This CDR3 is CASSEALRASQFF. The CDR3 coding sequence is TGTGCCAGCAGTGAAGCGCTACGGGCAAGTCAGTTCTTC. Together with reference TRBV2 and TRBJ2-1, the CDR3 gives the full variable domain: EPEVTQTPSHQVTQMGQEVILRCVPISNHLYFYWYRQILGQKVEFLVSFYNNEISEKSEIFDDQFSVERPDGSNFTLKIRSTKLEDSAMYFCASSEALRASQFFGPGTRLTVL.

This clonotype was counted between two and nine times. The V gene is TRBV1, the J gene TRBJ1-1; the tabulated D call, TRBD1, remains unverified against the DNA. TRBV1 is flagged as a pseudogene. The CDR3 loop spans 14 amino acids. Here the CDR3 DNA reads TGCACCAGCAGCCAACTAGACAGGCCTGGAGGAGCTTTCTTT. This translates into CTSSQLDRPGGAFF.

This clonotype appeared a few times. The CDR3 region has the DNA TGCAGCGTTGCAGGGGGCGGTGAGACCCAGTACTTC. Translating it yields CSVAGGGETQYF. The gene calls are TRBV29-1 and TRBJ2-5; 8 bases line up with TRBD1. The V gene end was trimmed by 4 bases and the J gene end by 5 bases; junction bases not matched to a gene: 3. The CDR3 loop spans 12 amino acids. CDR1 and CDR2 from the germline V gene are SQVTM and ANQGSEA.

V gene TRBV20-1 combines with J gene TRBJ2-5, with a tentative D call TRBD2 (5 bases). The CDR3 is made up of 16 amino acids. Trimming took 4 bases from V and 0 from J, leaving 18 bases between them. The germline CDR1 and CDR2 sequences are DFQATT and SNEGSKA (reference sequence). The CDR3 loop reads CSAIWTERQYQETQYF. CDR3 DNA sequence: TGCAGTGCTATTTGGACTGAGCGGCAGTACCAAGAGACCCAGTACTTC.

This clonotype has only a few counts. The chain has TRBV27 and TRBJ2-2; TRBD1 agrees at 8 bases. The CDR3 consists of 15 residues. V trimming: 6 bases; J trimming: 8 bases; junction bases outside the gene matches: 11. Germline CDR1 MNHEY, CDR2 SMNVEV (reference sequence). CDR3 sequence (DNA): TGTGCCAGCAGCCCCCGGGACAGGAGCCCGGGGGAGCTGTTTTTT. This translates into CASSPRDRSPGELFF.

The chain has TRBV7-9 and TRBJ2-1, with a possible D match to TRBD2 (7 bases). The CDR3 runs to 13 residues. Germline lookup yields CDR1 SEHNR and CDR2 FQNEAQ (reference sequence). V dropped 6 bases and J dropped 15 bases, with 21 bases sitting between them. Written as DNA, the CDR3 is TGTGCCAGCAGTCCTCTAGCGGACAGTAAATCGTTCTTC. This encodes CASSPLADSKSFF. Full variable domain (remainder filled in from reference TRBV7-9 and TRBJ2-1): DTGVSQNPRHKITKRGQNVTFRCDPISEHNRLYWYRQTLGQGPEFLTYFQNEAQLEKSRLLSDRFSAERPKGSFSTLEIQRTEQGDSAMYLCASSPLADSKSFFGPGTRLTVL.

This clonotype showed up just a few times. The chain recombines TRBV7-2 with TRBJ2-3; 13 nucleotides line up with TRBD2. CDR3 length: 15 amino acids. The germline CDR1 and CDR2 sequences are SGHTA and FQGNSA. Trimming cost V 5 bases and J 3 bases; bases outside gene matches: 2. Here the CDR3 DNA reads TGTGCCAGCAGCACTAGCGGGAGGGCAACAGATACGCAGTATTTT. This encodes CASSTSGRATDTQYF. Full variable domain (missing parts from reference TRBV7-2 and TRBJ2-3): GAGVSQSPSNKVTEKGKDVELRCDPISGHTALYWYRQSLGQGLEFLIYFQGNSAPDKSGLPSDRFSAERTGGSVSTLTIQRTQQEDSAVYLCASSTSGRATDTQYFGPGTRLTVL.

This chain joins TRBV7-2 and TRBJ1-5; a possible D gene is TRBD1 (5 bases). Germline V gene sequence: CDR1 SGHTA, CDR2 FQGNSA. This CDR3 contains 15 residues. Trimming took off 5 bases at V and 5 bases at J, with 16 bases between the two ends. The CDR3 sequence: CASSRDRTPYQPQHF. The CDR3 DNA is TGTGCCAGCAGCCGGGACCGGACCCCGTATCAGCCCCAGCATTTT. Complete variable domain (other parts from reference TRBV7-2 and TRBJ1-5): GAGVSQSPSNKVTEKGKDVELRCDPISGHTALYWYRQSLGQGLEFLIYFQGNSAPDKSGLPSDRFSAERTGGSVSTLTIQRTQQEDSAVYLCASSRDRTPYQPQHFGDGTRLSIL.

V usage is TRBV20-1 and J usage is TRBJ2-3; 9 bases match TRBD2. CDR1 and CDR2 (germline): DFQATT, SNEGSKA (reference sequence). The CDR3 totals 16 residues. The V segment lost 0 bases and the J segment 2 bases; nucleotides outside the gene matches: 6. CDR3: CSARDPRLADTDTQYF. CDR3 DNA sequence: TGCAGTGCTAGAGATCCGAGACTAGCGGACACAGATACGCAGTATTTT.

The chain links TRBV7-9 to TRBJ2-2; the match to TRBD1 covers 8 bases. The CDR3 spans 15 residues. With V trimmed by 6 bases and J by 6 bases, 9 bases remained unmatched. Looked up from germline, CDR1 is SEHNR and CDR2 is FQNEAQ (reference sequence). The CDR3 protein is CASRWQGASAGELFF. In nucleotides, the CDR3 is TGTGCCAGCAGATGGCAGGGGGCGAGCGCCGGGGAGCTGTTTTTT.

The chain uses TRBV4-2 and TRBJ2-7, with D possibly being TRBD2 (5 bases). CDR3 size: 15 residues. V lost 3 bases to trimming and J lost 2 bases, with 14 bases between them. The germline V gene encodes CDR1 LGHNA and CDR2 YNFKEQ. The CDR3, as DNA: TGTGCCAGCAGCCACGGGGTGGCAGAGACCTACGAGCAGTACTTC. This translates into CASSHGVAETYEQYF.

The chain has TRBV19 and TRBJ2-5; D is perhaps TRBD1 (7 bases). The CDR3 runs to 15 residues. Looked up from germline, CDR1 is LNHDA and CDR2 is SQIVND (reference sequence). V lost 4 bases to trimming and J lost 5 bases, with 17 bases between them. In DNA, the CDR3 is TGTGCCAGTAGTACCAGACAGGGAGGTATGGAGACCCAGTACTTC. Translation gives CASSTRQGGMETQYF. Variable domain in full (rest from reference TRBV19 and TRBJ2-5): DGGITQSPKYLFRKEGQNVTLSCEQNLNHDAMYWYRQDPGQGLRLIYYSQIVNDFQKGDIAEGYSVSREKKESFPLTVTSAQKNPTAFYLCASSTRQGGMETQYFGPGTRLLVL.

This chain uses TRBV6-5 with TRBJ2-7, with D maybe TRBD1 (6 bases). The germline CDR1 and CDR2 sequences are MNHEY and SVGAGI. The CDR3 length is 15 residues. V lost 1 base and J 0 bases, leaving 10 bases between the germline ends. The CDR3 nucleotides are TGTGCCAGCAGTTACTACCCACAGGGCTCCTACGAGCAGTACTTC. Translating it yields CASSYYPQGSYEQYF.

This clonotype was seen a handful of times. The J gene is TRBJ2-2, the V gene TRBV3-1, with 15 bases that match TRBD2. This CDR3 region has 19 residues. Germline CDR1 is LGHDT and CDR2 is YNNKEL (reference sequence). Trimming removed 4 bases from V and 7 bases from J; junction bases left unmatched: 13. The DNA of the CDR3 is TGTGCCAGCAGCCGCCCCGGGACTAGCGGGAGGCGGGCAGGCGGGGAGCTGTTTTTT. Its protein product is CASSRPGTSGRRAGGELFF. Supplemented by reference TRBV3-1 and TRBJ2-2, the full variable domain reads DTAVSQTPKYLVTQMGNDKSIKCEQNLGHDTMYWYKQDSKKFLKIMFSYNNKELIINETVPNRFSPKSPDKAHLNLHINSLELGDSAVYFCASSRPGTSGRRAGGELFFGEGSRLTVL.